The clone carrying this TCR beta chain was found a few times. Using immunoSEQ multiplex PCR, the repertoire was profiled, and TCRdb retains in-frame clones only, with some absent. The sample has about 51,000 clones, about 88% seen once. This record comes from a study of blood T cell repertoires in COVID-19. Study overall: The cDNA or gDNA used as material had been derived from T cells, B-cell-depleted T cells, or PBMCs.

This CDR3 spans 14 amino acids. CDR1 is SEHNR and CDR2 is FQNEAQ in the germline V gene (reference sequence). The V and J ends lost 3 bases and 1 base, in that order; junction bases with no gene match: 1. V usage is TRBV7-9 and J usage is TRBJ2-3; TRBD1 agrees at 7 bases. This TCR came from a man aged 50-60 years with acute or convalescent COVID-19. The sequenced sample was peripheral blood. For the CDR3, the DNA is TGTGCCAGCAGCTTTGACAGGGGCACAGATACGCAGTATTTT. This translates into CASSFDRGTDTQYF.